These T cell receptor beta chains were read from a single sample in a study of T cells in Graves' hyperthyroidism and ophthalmopathy. MiXCR was run by TCRdb on the multiplex PCR reads, yielding one entry per CDR3 protein. The sample includes about 700,000 distinct CDR3 sequences, roughly 45% of them seen just once. The sequencing input was peripheral blood or thyroid tissue (not recorded which). These receptors were collected from an adult man with Graves' disease, either hyperthyroidism or ophthalmopathy (not recorded which). Each CDR3 is given with its conserved first and last residue. Each record gives: clone size, J gene, V gene, D gene, CDR3 protein, CDR3 DNA. A D gene is named only where the DNA matches it firmly. The size of a clone is reported for some rows only, either as once, few or many, or as a class for expanded clones.

>few|TRBJ1-6|TRBV28|NA
CASRPLTPNSPLHF
TGTGCCAGCAGACCCCTTACCCCGAATTCACCCCTCCACTTT
>NA|TRBJ1-5|TRBV6-5|TRBD1
CASSPRTGRGQPQHF
TGTGCCAGCAGTCCCCGGACAGGTCGGGGTCAGCCCCAGCATTTT
>NA|TRBJ2-7|TRBV29-1|NA
CSYLGLASYEQYF
TGCAGTTACCTGGGACTCGCGAGCTACGAGCAGTACTTC
>NA|TRBJ2-7|TRBV6-1|NA
CASANRGLDGEQYF
TGTGCCAGCGCAAACCGGGGCCTTGATGGCGAGCAGTACTTC
>many|TRBJ2-7|TRBV29-1|NA
CSVVGPGVRVYEQYF
TGCAGCGTTGTGGGACCAGGGGTTCGTGTCTACGAGCAGTACTTC
>NA|TRBJ1-4|TRBV6-5|NA
CASSFQGPNEKLFF
TGTGCCAGCAGTTTTCAGGGCCCTAATGAAAAACTGTTTTTT
>NA|TRBJ1-2|TRBV24-1|NA
CAWNRESYGYTF
TGTGCCTGGAATCGGGAGTCCTATGGCTACACCTTC
>many|TRBJ2-7|TRBV7-9|TRBD1
CASSEPGQGAGEQYF
TGTGCCAGCAGCGAACCGGGACAGGGGGCGGGGGAGCAGTACTTC
>many|TRBJ1-2|TRBV19|TRBD1
CAIQGDYGYTF
TGTGCCATTCAGGGGGACTATGGCTACACCTTC
>few|TRBJ2-2|TRBV5-1|NA
CASTGPEWTGELFF
TGCGCCAGCACCGGACCAGAATGGACCGGGGAGCTGTTTTTT
>few|TRBJ1-2|TRBV2|NA
CASEAVGGYGYTF
TGTGCCAGCGAGGCAGTTGGAGGGTATGGCTACACCTTC
>NA|TRBJ1-2|TRBV29-1|NA
CSVRAWEKGYTF
TGCAGCGTGCGTGCTTGGGAGAAAGGCTACACCTTC
>few|TRBJ1-3|TRBV6-5|NA
CASSYLGNTIYF
TGTGCCAGCAGTTATCTTGGAAACACCATATATTTT
>many|TRBJ1-2|TRBV12-3/TRBV12-4|TRBD1
CASTRQGAYTF
TGTGCCAGCACACGACAGGGGGCGTACACCTTC
>few|TRBJ2-5|TRBV2|NA
CASSDSDRTYQETQYF
TGTGCCAGCAGTGACAGTGACAGAACCTACCAAGAGACCCAGTACTTC
>NA|TRBJ1-1|TRBV12-3/TRBV12-4|NA
CASSKQGAEAFF
TGTGCCAGCAGTAAACAGGGAGCTGAAGCTTTCTTT
>NA|TRBJ1-4|TRBV7-2|NA
CAISEDSSEKLFF
TGTGCCATCAGTGAGGACAGCAGTGAAAAACTGTTTTTT
>NA|TRBJ1-1|TRBV20-1|NA
CSARGRNTEAFF
TGCAGTGCTAGAGGTAGGAACACTGAAGCTTTCTTT
>few|TRBJ1-3|TRBV6-6|NA
CASSYSGGPGHQNTIYF
TGTGCCAGCAGTTACTCAGGGGGGCCGGGACACCAAAACACCATATATTTT
>NA|TRBJ1-5|TRBV20-1|NA
CSATASGAQPQHF
TGCAGTGCTACCGCTTCAGGGGCTCAGCCCCAGCATTTT
>NA|TRBJ2-2|TRBV27|TRBD2
CASSFRTSGTAANTGELFF
TGTGCCAGCAGTTTTAGGACTAGCGGGACTGCCGCGAACACCGGGGAGCTGTTTTTT
>NA|TRBJ1-2|TRBV7-3|TRBD1
CASSARGTDYGYTF
TGTGCCAGCAGTGCTAGAGGGACAGACTATGGCTACACCTTC
>few|TRBJ1-2|TRBV5-1|TRBD1
CASSNPDRENYGYTF
TGCGCCAGCAGCAACCCAGACAGGGAAAACTATGGCTACACCTTC
>NA|TRBJ1-6|TRBV7-2|NA
CASSSDGAGGSPLHF
TGTGCCAGCAGTTCCGATGGGGCAGGAGGGTCACCCCTCCACTTT
>NA|TRBJ2-7|TRBV12-3/TRBV12-4|NA
CASSSGWTYEQYF
TGTGCCAGCAGCTCTGGATGGACCTACGAGCAGTACTTC
>few|TRBJ1-3|TRBV20-1|NA
CSAREGFGGNTIYF
TGCAGTGCTAGAGAGGGTTTTGGCGGAAACACCATATATTTT
>NA|TRBJ1-5|TRBV10-3|TRBD1
CANKDRGRIEGNQPQHF
TGTGCCAACAAGGACAGGGGGCGAATTGAGGGTAATCAGCCCCAGCATTTT
>many|TRBJ1-6|TRBV7-9|NA
CASSGGGIPLHF
TGTGCCAGCAGCGGTGGGGGAATCCCCCTCCACTTT